These 7 T cell receptor beta chains originate from one sample sequenced in a study of T cell responses to AZD1222 COVID-19 vaccine. Generated by immunoSEQ multiplex PCR, the TCRdb table keeps only in-frame clones and is missing some. The repertoire holds approximately 120,000 clones, with roughly 92% as singletons. The sample was peripheral blood, taken on day 0 of AZD1222 vaccination. All receptors come from an adult in good health.

The chain couples TRBV9 to TRBJ2-2; possibly TRBD1 or TRBD2 for D (5 bases each). The CDR3 runs to 17 residues. Between the trimmed V and J ends, which lost 4 bases and 3 bases, there was a span of 19 bases. Germline V lookup: CDR1 SGDLS, CDR2 YYNGEE. CDR3 coding DNA: TGTGCCAGCAGCCCCACTGAGGGGATGGATGACACCGGGGAGCTGTTTTTT. Translating gives CASSPTEGMDDTGELFF.

The chain joins TRBV5-6 to TRBJ1-1; 7 nucleotides agree with TRBD1. The CDR3 contains 14 residues. The ends lost 4 bases at V and 2 bases at J; junction bases unmatched: 5. Germline CDR1 reads SGHDT; CDR2 reads YYEEEE. CDR3: CASSAGTANTEAFF. CDR3 in DNA: TGTGCCAGCAGCGCCGGGACAGCCAACACTGAAGCTTTCTTT.

The CDR3 here is CASRDRVSYNSPLHF. The CDR3 DNA reads TGTGCCAGCAGGGACAGGGTGTCCTATAATTCACCCCTCCACTTT. The rearrangement joins TRBV5-6 to TRBJ1-6, with 8 bases that match TRBD1. Per germline, CDR1 SGHDT and CDR2 YYEEEE. This CDR3 has 15 amino acids. V gave up 5 bases and J gave up 1 base; unmatched junction bases: 2.

This chain connects TRBV18 to TRBJ2-2; D is perhaps TRBD2 (5 bases). The V gene lost 3 bases and the J gene lost 6 bases, with 11 bases spanning the gap. CDR3 length equals 14 residues. Per the germline V gene, CDR1 is KGHSH and CDR2 is LQKENI. The CDR3 sequence is CASSPSSNAGELFF. The DNA for the CDR3 is TGTGCCAGCTCACCGTCTAGCAACGCCGGGGAGCTGTTTTTT. The entire variable domain, with the rest obtained from reference TRBV18 and TRBJ2-2, is as follows: NAGVMQNPRHLVRRRGQEARLRCSPMKGHSHVYWYRQLPEEGLKFMVYLQKENIIDESGMPKERFSAEFPKEGPSILRIQQVVRGDSAAYFCASSPSSNAGELFFGEGSRLTVL.

The V and J genes are TRBV30 and TRBJ1-1; no reliable D call. Per germline, CDR1 GTSNPN and CDR2 SVGIG (reference sequence). Trimming left V 1 base short and J 3 bases short, with 12 bases between. CDR3 length: 14 amino acids. CDR3: CAWSASYGYTEAFF. The CDR3 DNA reads as TGTGCCTGGAGTGCCTCCTACGGATACACTGAAGCTTTCTTT.

The chain couples TRBV18 to TRBJ2-1, with 10 bases aligning to TRBD2. V was pared by 0 bases and J by 2 bases, with 1 base of the junction left unmatched. The CDR3 totals 16 residues. Per the germline V gene, CDR1 is KGHSH and CDR2 is LQKENI. The CDR3 reads CASSPPSGGPYNEQFF. The CDR3 DNA reads as TGTGCCAGCTCACCACCTAGCGGGGGGCCCTACAATGAGCAGTTCTTC.

The V call is TRBV6-1, the J call TRBJ1-6; D might be TRBD1 (5 bases). Trimming took 1 base from V and 14 from J, leaving 15 bases between them. From germline, CDR1 is MNHNS and CDR2 SASEGT. This CDR3 has 14 residues. The CDR3 DNA is TGTGCCAGCAGTGAAGGACAGATTCTTGTGGCCCTCCACTTT. Protein: CASSEGQILVALHF.